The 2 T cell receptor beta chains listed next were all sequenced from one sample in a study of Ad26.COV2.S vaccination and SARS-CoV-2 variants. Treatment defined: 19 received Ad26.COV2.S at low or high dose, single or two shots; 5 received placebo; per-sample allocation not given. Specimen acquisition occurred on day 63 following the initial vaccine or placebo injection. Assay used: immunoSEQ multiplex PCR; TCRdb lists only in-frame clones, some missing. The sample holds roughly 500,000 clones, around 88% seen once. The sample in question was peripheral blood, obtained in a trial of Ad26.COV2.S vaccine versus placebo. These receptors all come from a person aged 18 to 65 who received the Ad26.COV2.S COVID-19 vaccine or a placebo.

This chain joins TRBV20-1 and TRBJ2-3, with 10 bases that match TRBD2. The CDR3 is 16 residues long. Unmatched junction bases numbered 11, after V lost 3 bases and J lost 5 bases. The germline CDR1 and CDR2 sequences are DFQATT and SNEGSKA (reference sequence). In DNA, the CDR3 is TGCAGTGCTAGTCCTTTTAGCGGGAGGAACAAAGATACGCAGTATTTT. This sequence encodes CSASPFSGRNKDTQYF.

DNA for the CDR3: TGTGCCAGCACCACTGGGGCTGCCTACAATGAGCAGTTCTTC. It yields the protein CASTTGAAYNEQFF. The genes are TRBV28 and TRBJ2-1; TRBD1 might be the D (5 bases). Between the trimmed V and J ends, which lost 7 bases and 2 bases, there was a span of 12 bases. The germline V gene encodes CDR1 MDHEN and CDR2 SYDVKM. The CDR3 runs to 14 residues. Full variable domain (remainder filled in from reference TRBV28 and TRBJ2-1): DVKVTQSSRYLVKRTGEKVFLECVQDMDHENMFWYRQDPGLGLRLIYFSYDVKMKEKGDIPEGYSVSREKKERFSLILESASTNQTSMYLCASTTGAAYNEQFFGPGTRLTVL.